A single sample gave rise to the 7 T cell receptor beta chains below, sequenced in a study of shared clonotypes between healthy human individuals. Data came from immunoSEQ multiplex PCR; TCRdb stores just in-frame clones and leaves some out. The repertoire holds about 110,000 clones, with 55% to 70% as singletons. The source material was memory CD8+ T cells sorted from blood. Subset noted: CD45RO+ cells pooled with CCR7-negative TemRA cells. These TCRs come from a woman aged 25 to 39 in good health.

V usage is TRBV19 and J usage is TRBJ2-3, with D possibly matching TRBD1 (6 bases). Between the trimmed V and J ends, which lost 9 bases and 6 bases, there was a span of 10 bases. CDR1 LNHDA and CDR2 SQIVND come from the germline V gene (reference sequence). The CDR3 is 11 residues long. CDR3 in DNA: TGTGCCAGCAAAACAGGGGATACGCAGTATTTT. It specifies CASKTGDTQYF.

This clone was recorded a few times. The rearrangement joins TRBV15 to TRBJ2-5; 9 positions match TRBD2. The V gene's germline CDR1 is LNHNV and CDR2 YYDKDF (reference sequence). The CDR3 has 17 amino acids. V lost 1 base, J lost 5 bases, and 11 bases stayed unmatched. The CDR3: CATSRAVAGAGRETQYF. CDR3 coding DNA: TGTGCCACCAGCAGAGCGGTAGCGGGAGCTGGTCGGGAGACCCAGTACTTC.

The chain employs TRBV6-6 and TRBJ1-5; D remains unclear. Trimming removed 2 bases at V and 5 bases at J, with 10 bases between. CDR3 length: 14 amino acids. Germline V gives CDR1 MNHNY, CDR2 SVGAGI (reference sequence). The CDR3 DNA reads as TGTGCCAGCAGTTACGCGGCGGCACATCAGCCCCAGCATTTT. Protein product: CASSYAAAHQPQHF.

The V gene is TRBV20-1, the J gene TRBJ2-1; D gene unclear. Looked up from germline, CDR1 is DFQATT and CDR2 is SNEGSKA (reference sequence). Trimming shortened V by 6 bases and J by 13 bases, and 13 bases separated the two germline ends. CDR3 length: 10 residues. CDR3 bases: TGCAGTGCGCTTGACTTCCACCAGTTCTTC. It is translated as CSALDFHQFF.

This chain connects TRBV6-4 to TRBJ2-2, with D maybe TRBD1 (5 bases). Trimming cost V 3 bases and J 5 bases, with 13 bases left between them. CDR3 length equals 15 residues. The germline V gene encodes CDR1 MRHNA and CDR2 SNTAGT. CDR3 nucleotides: TGTGCCAGCAGTGAAGGGGTAGGGAATACCGGGGAGCTGTTTTTT. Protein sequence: CASSEGVGNTGELFF.

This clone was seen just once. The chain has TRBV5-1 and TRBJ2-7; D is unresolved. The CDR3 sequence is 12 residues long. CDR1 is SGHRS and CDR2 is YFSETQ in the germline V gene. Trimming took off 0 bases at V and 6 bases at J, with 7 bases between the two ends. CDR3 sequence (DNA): TGCGCCAGCAGCTTGGGGGTTTCCGAGCAGTACTTC. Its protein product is CASSLGVSEQYF.

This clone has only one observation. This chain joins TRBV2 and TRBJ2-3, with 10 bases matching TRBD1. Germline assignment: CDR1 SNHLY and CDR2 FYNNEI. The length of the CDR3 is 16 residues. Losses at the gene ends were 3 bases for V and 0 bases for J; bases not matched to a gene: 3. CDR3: CASSDWTGGSTDTQYF. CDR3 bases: TGTGCCAGCAGTGATTGGACAGGGGGAAGCACAGATACGCAGTATTTT.